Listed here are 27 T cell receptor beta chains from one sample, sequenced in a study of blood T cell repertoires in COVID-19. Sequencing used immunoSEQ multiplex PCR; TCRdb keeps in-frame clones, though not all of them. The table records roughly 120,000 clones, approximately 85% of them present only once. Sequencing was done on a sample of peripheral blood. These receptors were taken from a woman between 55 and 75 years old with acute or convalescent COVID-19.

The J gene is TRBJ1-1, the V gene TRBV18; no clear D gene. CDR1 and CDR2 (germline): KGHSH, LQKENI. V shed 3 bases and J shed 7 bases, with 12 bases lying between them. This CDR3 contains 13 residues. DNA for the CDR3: TGTGCCAGCTCACCCCGCAACGGAGGTGAAGCTTTCTTT. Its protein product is CASSPRNGGEAFF.

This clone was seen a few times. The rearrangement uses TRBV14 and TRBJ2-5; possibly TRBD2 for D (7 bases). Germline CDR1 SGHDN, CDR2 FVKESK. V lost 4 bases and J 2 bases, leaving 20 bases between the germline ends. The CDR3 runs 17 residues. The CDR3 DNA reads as TGTGCCAGCAGCCGCGACGCCGGAGGGGGGGGGCAAGAGACCCAGTACTTC. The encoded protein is CASSRDAGGGGQETQYF.

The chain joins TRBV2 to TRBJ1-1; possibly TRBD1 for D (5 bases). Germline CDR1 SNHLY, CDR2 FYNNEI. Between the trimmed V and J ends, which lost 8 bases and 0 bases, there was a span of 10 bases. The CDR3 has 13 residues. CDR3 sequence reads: CASRRQLNTEAFF. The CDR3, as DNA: TGTGCCAGCCGCCGACAGTTGAACACTGAAGCTTTCTTT.

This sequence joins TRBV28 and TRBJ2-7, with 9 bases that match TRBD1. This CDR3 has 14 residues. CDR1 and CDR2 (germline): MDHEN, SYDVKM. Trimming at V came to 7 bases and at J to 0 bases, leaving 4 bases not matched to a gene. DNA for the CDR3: TGTGCCAGCATCGCGACAGGGGGCTCCTACGAGCAGTACTTC. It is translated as CASIATGGSYEQYF.

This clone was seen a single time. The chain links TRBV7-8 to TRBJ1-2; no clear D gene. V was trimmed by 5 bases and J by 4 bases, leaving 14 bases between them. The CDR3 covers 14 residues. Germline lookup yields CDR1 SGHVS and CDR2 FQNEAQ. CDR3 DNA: TGTGCCAGCAGCCGAGAGTGGCAGTTCTATGGCTACACCTTC. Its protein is CASSREWQFYGYTF.

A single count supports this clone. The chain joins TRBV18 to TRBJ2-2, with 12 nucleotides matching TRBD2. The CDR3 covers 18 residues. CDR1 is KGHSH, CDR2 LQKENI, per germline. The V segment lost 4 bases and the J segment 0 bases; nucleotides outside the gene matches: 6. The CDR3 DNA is TGTGCCAGCTCACTTTCCGGACTAGCGGGATCGAACACCGGGGAGCTGTTTTTT. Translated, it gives CASSLSGLAGSNTGELFF. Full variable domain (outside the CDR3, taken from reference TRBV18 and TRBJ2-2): NAGVMQNPRHLVRRRGQEARLRCSPMKGHSHVYWYRQLPEEGLKFMVYLQKENIIDESGMPKERFSAEFPKEGPSILRIQQVVRGDSAAYFCASSLSGLAGSNTGELFFGEGSRLTVL.

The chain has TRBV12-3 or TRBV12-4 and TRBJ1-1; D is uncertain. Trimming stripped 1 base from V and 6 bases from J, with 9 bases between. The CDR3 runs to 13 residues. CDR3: CASSLDGGAEAFF. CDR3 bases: TGTGCCAGCAGTTTAGACGGCGGGGCTGAAGCTTTCTTT.

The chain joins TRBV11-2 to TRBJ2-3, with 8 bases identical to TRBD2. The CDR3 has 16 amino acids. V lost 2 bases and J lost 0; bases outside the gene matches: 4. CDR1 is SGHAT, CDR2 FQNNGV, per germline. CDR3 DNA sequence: TGTGCCAGCAGCTTATACGGGGGGGTGAGCACAGATACGCAGTATTTT. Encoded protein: CASSLYGGVSTDTQYF.

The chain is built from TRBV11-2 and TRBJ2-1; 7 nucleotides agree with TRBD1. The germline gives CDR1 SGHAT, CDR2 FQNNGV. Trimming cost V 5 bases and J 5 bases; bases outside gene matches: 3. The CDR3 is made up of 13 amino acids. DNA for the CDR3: TGTGCCAGCAGCAAAGACAGGGACAATGAGCAGTTCTTC. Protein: CASSKDRDNEQFF.

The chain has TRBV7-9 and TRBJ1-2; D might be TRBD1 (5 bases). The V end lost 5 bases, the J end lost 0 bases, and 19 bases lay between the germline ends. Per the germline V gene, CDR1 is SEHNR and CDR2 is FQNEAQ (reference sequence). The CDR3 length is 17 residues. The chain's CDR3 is CASSLETVRGSNYGYTF. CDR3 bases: TGTGCCAGCAGCCTCGAGACAGTTAGGGGATCTAACTATGGCTACACCTTC.

In DNA form, the CDR3 reads TGCGCCAGCAGCTCCGTAGACAGTAAAACCAAAGCTTTCTTT. Amino acids: CASSSVDSKTKAFF. The chain is built from TRBV5-1 and TRBJ1-1; D possibly corresponds to TRBD1 (5 bases). Germline CDR1 SGHRS, CDR2 YFSETQ. The CDR3 covers 14 residues. Trimming took off 3 bases at V and 9 bases at J, with 18 bases between the two ends.

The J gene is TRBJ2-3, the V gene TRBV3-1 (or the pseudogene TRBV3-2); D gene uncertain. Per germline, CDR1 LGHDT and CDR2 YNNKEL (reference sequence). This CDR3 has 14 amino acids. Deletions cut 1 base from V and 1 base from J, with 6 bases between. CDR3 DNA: TGTGCCAGCAGCCAAGCTATCGGCACAGATACGCAGTATTTT. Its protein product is CASSQAIGTDTQYF.

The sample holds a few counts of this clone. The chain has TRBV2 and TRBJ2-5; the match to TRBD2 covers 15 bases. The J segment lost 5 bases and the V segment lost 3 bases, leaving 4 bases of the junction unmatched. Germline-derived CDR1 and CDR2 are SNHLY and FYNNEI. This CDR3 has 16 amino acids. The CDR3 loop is CASSDGLAGGSETQYF. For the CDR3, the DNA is TGTGCCAGCAGTGACGGACTAGCGGGGGGGTCGGAGACCCAGTACTTC.

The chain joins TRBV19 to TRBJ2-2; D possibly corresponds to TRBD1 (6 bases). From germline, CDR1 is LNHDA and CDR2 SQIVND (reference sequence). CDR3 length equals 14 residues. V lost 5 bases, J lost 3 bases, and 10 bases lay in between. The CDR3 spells CASSSPGDTGELFF. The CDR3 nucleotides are TGTGCCAGTAGTTCCCCAGGGGACACCGGGGAGCTGTTTTTT. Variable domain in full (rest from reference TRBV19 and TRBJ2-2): DGGITQSPKYLFRKEGQNVTLSCEQNLNHDAMYWYRQDPGQGLRLIYYSQIVNDFQKGDIAEGYSVSREKKESFPLTVTSAQKNPTAFYLCASSSPGDTGELFFGEGSRLTVL.

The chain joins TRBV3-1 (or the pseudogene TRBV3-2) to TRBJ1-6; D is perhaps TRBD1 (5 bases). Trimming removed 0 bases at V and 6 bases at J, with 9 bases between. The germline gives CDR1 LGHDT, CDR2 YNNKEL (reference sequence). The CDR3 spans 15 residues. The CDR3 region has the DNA TGTGCCAGCAGCCAAGAGGCAGGGTCTAATTCACCCCTCCACTTT. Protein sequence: CASSQEAGSNSPLHF.

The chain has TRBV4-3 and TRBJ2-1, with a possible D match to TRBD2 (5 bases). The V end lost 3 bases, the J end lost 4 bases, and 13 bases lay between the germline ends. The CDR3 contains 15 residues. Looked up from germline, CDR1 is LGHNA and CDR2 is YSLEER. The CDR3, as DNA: TGCGCCAGCAGCCAGACGGCCGGGATATACAATGAGCAGTTCTTC. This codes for CASSQTAGIYNEQFF.

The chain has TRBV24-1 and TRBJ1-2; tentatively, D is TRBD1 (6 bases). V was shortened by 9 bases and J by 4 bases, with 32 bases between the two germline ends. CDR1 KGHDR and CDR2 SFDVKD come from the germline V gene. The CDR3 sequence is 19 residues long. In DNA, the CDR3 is TGTGCCACCGCCCTCCAGTCCGGACAGCAGCTTTGGGGGGGCTATGGCTACACCTTC. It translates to CATALQSGQQLWGGYGYTF.

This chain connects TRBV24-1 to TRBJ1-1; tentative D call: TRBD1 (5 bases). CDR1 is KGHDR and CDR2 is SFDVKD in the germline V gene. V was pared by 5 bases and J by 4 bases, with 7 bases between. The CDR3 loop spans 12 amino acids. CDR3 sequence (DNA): TGTGCCACCAGTGTCGGGGGCACTGAAGCTTTCTTT. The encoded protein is CATSVGGTEAFF.

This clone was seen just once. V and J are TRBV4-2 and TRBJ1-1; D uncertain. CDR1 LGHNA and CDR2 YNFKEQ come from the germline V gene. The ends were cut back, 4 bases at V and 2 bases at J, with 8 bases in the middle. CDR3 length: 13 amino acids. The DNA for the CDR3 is TGTGCCAGCAGCCGTCTCAGAAACACTGAAGCTTTCTTT. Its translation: CASSRLRNTEAFF.

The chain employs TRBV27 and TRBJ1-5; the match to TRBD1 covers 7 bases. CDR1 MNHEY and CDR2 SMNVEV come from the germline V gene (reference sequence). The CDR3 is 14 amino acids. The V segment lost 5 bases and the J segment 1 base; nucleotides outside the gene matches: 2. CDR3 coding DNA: TGTGCCAGCAGTCCACAGGGGAGCAATCAGCCCCAGCATTTT. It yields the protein CASSPQGSNQPQHF.

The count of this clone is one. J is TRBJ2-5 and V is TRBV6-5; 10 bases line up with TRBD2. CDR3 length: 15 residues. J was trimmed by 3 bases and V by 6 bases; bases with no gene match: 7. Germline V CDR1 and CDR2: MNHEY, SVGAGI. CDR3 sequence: CASRVRTSGEETQYF. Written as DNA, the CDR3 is TGTGCCAGCAGGGTCCGAACTAGCGGGGAAGAGACCCAGTACTTC.

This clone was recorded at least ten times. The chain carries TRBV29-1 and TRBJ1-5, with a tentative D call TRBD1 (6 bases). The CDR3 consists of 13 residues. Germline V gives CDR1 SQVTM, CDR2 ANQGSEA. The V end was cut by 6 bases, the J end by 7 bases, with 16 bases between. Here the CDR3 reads CSVEGGSGQPQHF. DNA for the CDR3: TGCAGCGTGGAGGGGGGGAGCGGACAGCCCCAGCATTTT.

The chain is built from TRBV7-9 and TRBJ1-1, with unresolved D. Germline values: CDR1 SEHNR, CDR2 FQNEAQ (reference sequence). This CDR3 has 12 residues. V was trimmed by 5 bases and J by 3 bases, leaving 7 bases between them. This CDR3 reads CASSRRDTEAFF. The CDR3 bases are TGTGCCAGCAGCCGTCGGGACACTGAAGCTTTCTTT.

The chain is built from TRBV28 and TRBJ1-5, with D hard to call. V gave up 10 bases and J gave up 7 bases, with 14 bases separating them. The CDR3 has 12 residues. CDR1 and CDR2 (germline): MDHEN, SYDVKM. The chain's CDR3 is CANSAGRQPQHF. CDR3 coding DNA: TGTGCCAACTCCGCGGGTCGACAGCCCCAGCATTTT.

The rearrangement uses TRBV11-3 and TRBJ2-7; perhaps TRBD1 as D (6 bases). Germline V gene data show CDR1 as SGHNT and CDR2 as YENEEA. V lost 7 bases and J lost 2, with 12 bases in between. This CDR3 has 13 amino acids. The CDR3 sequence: CASTFGQTYEQYF. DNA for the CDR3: TGTGCCAGCACCTTTGGACAGACCTACGAGCAGTACTTC.

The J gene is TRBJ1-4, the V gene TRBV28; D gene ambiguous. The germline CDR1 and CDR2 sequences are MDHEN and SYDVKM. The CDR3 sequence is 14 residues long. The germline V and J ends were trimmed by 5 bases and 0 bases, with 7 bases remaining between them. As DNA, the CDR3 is TGTGCCAGCAGTACCAGTGCAACTAATGAAAAACTGTTTTTT. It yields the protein CASSTSATNEKLFF. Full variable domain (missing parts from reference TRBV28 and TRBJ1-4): DVKVTQSSRYLVKRTGEKVFLECVQDMDHENMFWYRQDPGLGLRLIYFSYDVKMKEKGDIPEGYSVSREKKERFSLILESASTNQTSMYLCASSTSATNEKLFFGSGTQLSVL.

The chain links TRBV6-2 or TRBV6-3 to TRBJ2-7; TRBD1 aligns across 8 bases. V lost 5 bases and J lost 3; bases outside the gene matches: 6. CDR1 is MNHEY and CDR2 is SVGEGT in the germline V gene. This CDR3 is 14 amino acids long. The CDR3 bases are TGTGCCAGCAGTCGGACAGGGAATTACTACGAGCAGTACTTC. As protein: CASSRTGNYYEQYF.